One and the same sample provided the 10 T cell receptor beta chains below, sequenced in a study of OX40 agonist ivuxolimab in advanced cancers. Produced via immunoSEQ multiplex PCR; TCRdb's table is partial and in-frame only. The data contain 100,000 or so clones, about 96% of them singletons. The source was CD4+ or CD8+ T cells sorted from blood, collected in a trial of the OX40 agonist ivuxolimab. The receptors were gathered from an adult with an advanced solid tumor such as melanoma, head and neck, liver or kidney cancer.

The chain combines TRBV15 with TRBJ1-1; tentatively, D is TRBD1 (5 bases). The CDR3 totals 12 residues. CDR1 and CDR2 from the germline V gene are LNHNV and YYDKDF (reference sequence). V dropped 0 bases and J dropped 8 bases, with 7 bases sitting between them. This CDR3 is CATSREGVEAFF. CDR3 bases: TGTGCCACCAGCAGAGAGGGGGTCGAAGCTTTCTTT.

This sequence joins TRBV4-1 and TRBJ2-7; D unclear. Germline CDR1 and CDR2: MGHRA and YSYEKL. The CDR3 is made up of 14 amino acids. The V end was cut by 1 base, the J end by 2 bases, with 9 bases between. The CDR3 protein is CASSQVRETYEQYF. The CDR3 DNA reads TGCGCCAGCAGCCAAGTAAGGGAAACCTACGAGCAGTACTTC.

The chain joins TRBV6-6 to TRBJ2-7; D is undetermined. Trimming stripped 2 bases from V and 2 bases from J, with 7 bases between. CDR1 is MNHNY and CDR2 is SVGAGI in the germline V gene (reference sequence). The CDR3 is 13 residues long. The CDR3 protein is CASSYRVPYEQYF. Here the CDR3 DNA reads TGTGCCAGCAGTTACAGGGTCCCCTACGAGCAGTACTTC.

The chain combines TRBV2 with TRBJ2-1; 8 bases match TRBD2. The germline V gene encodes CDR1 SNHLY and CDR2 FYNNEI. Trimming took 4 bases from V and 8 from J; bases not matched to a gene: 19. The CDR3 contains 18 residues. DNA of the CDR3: TGTGCCAGCAGTGCGTCCCTGCTCCCCGGGCGAGCGGGGGATGAGCAGTTCTTC. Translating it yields CASSASLLPGRAGDEQFF.

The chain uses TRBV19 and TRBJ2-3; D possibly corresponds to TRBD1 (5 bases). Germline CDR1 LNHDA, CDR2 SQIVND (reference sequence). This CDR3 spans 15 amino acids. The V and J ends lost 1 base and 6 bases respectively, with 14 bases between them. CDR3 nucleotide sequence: TGTGCCAGTAGTATAGTTCCAGGGCTTTATGATACGCAGTATTTT. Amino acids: CASSIVPGLYDTQYF.

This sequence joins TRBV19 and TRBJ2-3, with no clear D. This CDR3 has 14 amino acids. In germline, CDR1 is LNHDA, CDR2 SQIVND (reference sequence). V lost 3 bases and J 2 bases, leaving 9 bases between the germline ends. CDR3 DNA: TGTGCCAGTAGTATTTTGCGAAACACAGATACGCAGTATTTT. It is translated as CASSILRNTDTQYF.

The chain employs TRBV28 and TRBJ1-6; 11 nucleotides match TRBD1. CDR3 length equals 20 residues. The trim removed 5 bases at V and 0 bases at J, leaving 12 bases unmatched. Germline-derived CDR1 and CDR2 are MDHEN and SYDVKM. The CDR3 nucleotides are TGTGCCAGCAGTCCCCAAGGGGACAGGGGGACGAGCTCCTATAATTCACCCCTCCACTTT. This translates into CASSPQGDRGTSSYNSPLHF.

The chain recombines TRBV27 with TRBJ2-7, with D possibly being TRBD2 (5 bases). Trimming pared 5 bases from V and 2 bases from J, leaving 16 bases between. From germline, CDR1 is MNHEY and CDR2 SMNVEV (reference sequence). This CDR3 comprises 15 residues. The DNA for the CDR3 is TGTGCCAGCAGTCCTCGTGCGGGCGGAGCCTACGAGCAGTACTTC. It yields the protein CASSPRAGGAYEQYF.

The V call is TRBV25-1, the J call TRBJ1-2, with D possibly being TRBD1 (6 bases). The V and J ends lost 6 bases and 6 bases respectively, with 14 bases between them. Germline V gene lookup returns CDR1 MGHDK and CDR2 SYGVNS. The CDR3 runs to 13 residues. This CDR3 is CASRTTWTDGYTF. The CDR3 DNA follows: TGTGCCAGCAGAACTACCTGGACAGATGGCTACACCTTC.

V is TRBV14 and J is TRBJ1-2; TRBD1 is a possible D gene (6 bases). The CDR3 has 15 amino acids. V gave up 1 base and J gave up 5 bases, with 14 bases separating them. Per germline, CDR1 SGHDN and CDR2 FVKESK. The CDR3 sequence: CASSQAGAELYGYTF. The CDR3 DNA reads TGTGCCAGCAGCCAAGCAGGGGCCGAACTTTATGGCTACACCTTC.